This TCR beta chain was captured in a study of blood T cell repertoires in COVID-19. Study as a whole: Spain, Italy and the United States supplied samples that represented acute and convalescent COVID-19. T cells, B-cell-depleted T cells, or PBMCs supplied cDNA or gDNA.

Authors' methods: Cell counts per sample came from amplifying reference gene primers. Data came from immunoSEQ multiplex PCR; TCRdb stores just in-frame clones and leaves some out. V and J calls and clone size are copied from that table; D and trimming were computed from the DNA. The top ten hold 8% to 9% of the sample, which has around 13,000 clones, around 90% seen once. This clone showed up just a few times. The sample taken for sequencing was peripheral blood. This receptor was taken from a human donor in a cohort sampled during active COVID-19.

CDR3 bases: TGTGCCAGCAGCTCGTCGACTAGCGGGAGGGCCAGGCAGACAGATACGCAGTATTTT. This gives the protein CASSSSTSGRARQTDTQYF. The V call is TRBV7-6, the J call TRBJ2-3, with 14 bases fitting TRBD2. CDR1 is SGHVS and CDR2 is FNYEAQ in the germline V gene. The CDR3 runs 19 residues. Trimming cost V 4 bases and J 3 bases; bases outside gene matches: 12.